These 32 T cell receptor beta chains came from one sample sequenced in a study of T cells after posttransplantation cyclophosphamide. Only in-frame clones appear in the TCRdb table, and some are missing; sequencing was by immunoSEQ multiplex PCR. The table has 50,000 to 60,000 clones, approximately 94% seen once. Sequencing input: PBMCs. These receptors came from a woman aged 25 to 39 in good health and a related stem cell transplant donor.

This clone was seen a single time. J is TRBJ2-3 and V is TRBV14; TRBD2 is a possible D gene (6 bases). Trimming shortened V by 1 base and J by 1 base, and 6 bases separated the two germline ends. CDR3 length: 14 amino acids. Germline loops: CDR1 SGHDN, CDR2 FVKESK. The CDR3 nucleotides are TGTGCCAGCAGCCAAGCGGGGGGCACAGATACGCAGTATTTT. Protein product: CASSQAGGTDTQYF.

The rearrangement uses TRBV11-2 and TRBJ1-1, with a tentative D call TRBD1 (6 bases). This CDR3 spans 13 amino acids. Germline V lookup: CDR1 SGHAT, CDR2 FQNNGV. V dropped 6 bases and J dropped 8 bases, with 16 bases sitting between them. Written as DNA, the CDR3 is TGTGCCAGCAGGTCGCACTGGGGGACAGAAGCTTTCTTT. It yields the protein CASRSHWGTEAFF.

V gene TRBV15 combines with J gene TRBJ1-2, with D hard to call. The CDR3 spans 13 residues. Germline CDR1 LNHNV, CDR2 YYDKDF (reference sequence). V was pared by 0 bases and J by 8 bases, with 10 bases between. CDR3 nucleotide sequence: TGTGCCACCAGCAGAGACCTTCTTGTGGGCTACACCTTC. Translating gives CATSRDLLVGYTF. Full variable domain (remainder filled in from reference TRBV15 and TRBJ1-2): DAMVIQNPRYQVTQFGKPVTLSCSQTLNHNVMYWYQQKSSQAPKLLFHYYDKDFNNEADTPDNFQSRRPNTSFCFLDIRSPGLGDTAMYLCATSRDLLVGYTFGSGTRLTVV.

The rearrangement uses TRBV19 and TRBJ1-1, with D possibly TRBD1 on 6 matching bases. This CDR3 spans 17 amino acids. Looked up from germline, CDR1 is LNHDA and CDR2 is SQIVND (reference sequence). Trimming cost V 4 bases and J 4 bases, with 22 bases left between them. The CDR3 here is CASSTLGTPRWSTEAFF. As DNA, the CDR3 is TGTGCCAGTAGTACCCTCGGGACACCGAGATGGAGCACTGAAGCTTTCTTT.

About this clone itself: Relative to the germline gene, one junction end is altered; a read error may explain this. Other DNA variants within this sample encode the same CDR3. The chain links TRBV6-1 to TRBJ1-4; unclear D gene. Germline values: CDR1 MNHNS, CDR2 SASEGT. There are 19 residues in the CDR3. The CDR3: CASSEAILSNSPTNEKLFF. The CDR3 DNA is TGCGCCAGCAGTGAAGCGATACTTTCCAACAGTCCAACTAATGAAAAACTGTTTTTT.

The gene calls are TRBV7-7 and TRBJ1-1; D unclear. The ends were cut back, 2 bases at V and 4 bases at J, with 8 bases in the middle. The CDR3 has 13 residues. CDR1 and CDR2 from the germline V gene are SSHAT and FNYEAQ (reference sequence). Written as DNA, the CDR3 is TGTGCCAGCAGCTTAAGCCAAACCACTGAAGCTTTCTTT. This encodes CASSLSQTTEAFF.

This chain joins TRBV6-5 and TRBJ2-5, with 10 bases matching TRBD1. V gave up 2 bases and J gave up 3 bases; unmatched junction bases: 0. Germline V CDR1 and CDR2: MNHEY, SVGAGI. The CDR3 is 14 amino acids. CDR3 DNA: TGTGCCAGCAGTTACGGGACAGGGGAAGAGACCCAGTACTTC. The encoded protein is CASSYGTGEETQYF.

In this sample, this clone turned up once. The gene calls are TRBV6-1 and TRBJ1-1; D not resolved. Germline lookup yields CDR1 MNHNS and CDR2 SASEGT. The CDR3 spans 13 residues. The V end was cut by 6 bases, the J end by 0 bases, with 8 bases between. CDR3 DNA: TGTGCCAGCAGAGCATTCATGAACACTGAAGCTTTCTTT. Protein product: CASRAFMNTEAFF.

This sequence joins TRBV19 and TRBJ2-3, with a tentative D call TRBD1 (6 bases). V dropped 5 bases and J dropped 2 bases, with 11 bases sitting between them. The CDR3 covers 14 residues. CDR1 LNHDA and CDR2 SQIVND come from the germline V gene (reference sequence). CDR3 loop: CASSGGLPTDTQYF. DNA for the CDR3: TGTGCCAGTAGTGGGGGCCTGCCCACAGATACGCAGTATTTT.

This sequence joins TRBV7-7 and TRBJ2-7; 9 positions agree with TRBD1. V trimming: 0 bases; J trimming: 2 bases; junction bases outside the gene matches: 5. This CDR3 is built from 16 residues. Germline CDR1 SSHAT, CDR2 FNYEAQ (reference sequence). Here the CDR3 DNA reads TGTGCCAGCAGCTTAGCACCGGGACAGGGCCCCTACGAGCAGTACTTC. This encodes CASSLAPGQGPYEQYF.

The chain recombines TRBV7-2 with TRBJ2-7, with D perhaps matching TRBD2 (5 bases). This CDR3 is 16 amino acids long. Germline values: CDR1 SGHTA, CDR2 FQGNSA. The V end lost 5 bases, the J end lost 7 bases, and 24 bases lay between the germline ends. This chain's CDR3 is CASSPTTQIRTGEQYF. CDR3 nucleotides: TGTGCCAGCAGCCCGACCACCCAAATCCGGACTGGGGAGCAGTACTTC. Full variable domain (remainder filled in from reference TRBV7-2 and TRBJ2-7): GAGVSQSPSNKVTEKGKDVELRCDPISGHTALYWYRQSLGQGLEFLIYFQGNSAPDKSGLPSDRFSAERTGGSVSTLTIQRTQQEDSAVYLCASSPTTQIRTGEQYFGPGTRLTVT.

The rearrangement joins TRBV19 to TRBJ1-5; 7 bases are shared with TRBD1. Trimming took 9 bases from V and 6 from J; bases not matched to a gene: 8. The germline V gene has CDR1 LNHDA and CDR2 SQIVND (reference sequence). This CDR3 spans 13 amino acids. CDR3 residues: CASATGLSQPQHF. DNA for the CDR3: TGTGCCAGCGCGACAGGGTTAAGTCAGCCCCAGCATTTT.

This clone appeared a single time. The rearrangement links TRBV18 to TRBJ1-5, with unresolved D. The CDR3 loop spans 16 amino acids. Germline V gives CDR1 KGHSH, CDR2 LQKENI. Trimming stripped 5 bases from V and 7 bases from J, with 21 bases between. CDR3 residues: CASSSTGEARYQPQHF. CDR3 nucleotide sequence: TGTGCCAGCTCATCAACCGGCGAGGCTAGGTACCAGCCCCAGCATTTT.

This chain connects TRBV7-2 to TRBJ1-1, with D unclear. V was clipped by 1 base and J by 1 base, with 7 bases between them. The CDR3 length is 14 residues. In germline, CDR1 is SGHTA, CDR2 FQGNSA. CDR3: CASSLVGGNTEAFF. The CDR3 coding sequence is TGTGCCAGCAGCTTAGTGGGAGGGAACACTGAAGCTTTCTTT.

This chain uses TRBV4-2 with TRBJ1-2, with 7 bases that match TRBD1. The germline V gene encodes CDR1 LGHNA and CDR2 YNFKEQ. The CDR3 loop spans 17 amino acids. V gave up 7 bases and J gave up 0 bases; unmatched junction bases: 14. The chain's CDR3 is CASMEFTGARTNYGYTF. The CDR3, as DNA: TGTGCCAGCATGGAGTTCACAGGGGCCCGCACTAACTATGGCTACACCTTC.

This sequence joins TRBV19 and TRBJ1-5, with 7 bases lining up with TRBD1. V lost 9 bases and J lost 2; bases outside the gene matches: 4. The CDR3 runs to 13 residues. CDR1 is LNHDA, CDR2 SQIVND, per germline (reference sequence). CDR3 sequence reads: CASRGTGNQPQHF. The CDR3 nucleotides are TGTGCCAGCCGGGGGACAGGCAATCAGCCCCAGCATTTT.

CDR3 sequence (DNA): TGTGCCAGCAGTTGGACAGGGCGAAATTCACCCCTCCACTTT. It encodes CASSWTGRNSPLHF. This sequence joins TRBV7-2 and TRBJ1-6; 8 positions agree with TRBD1. V lost 6 bases, J lost 7 bases, and 5 bases stayed unmatched. Per the germline V gene, CDR1 is SGHTA and CDR2 is FQGNSA. This CDR3 contains 14 residues.

This clone was seen only once. The V and J genes are TRBV6-6 and TRBJ2-7; D is unresolved. Germline CDR1 is MNHNY and CDR2 is SVGAGI (reference sequence). V lost 0 bases and J 1 base, leaving 4 bases between the germline ends. The CDR3 runs to 13 residues. The CDR3 DNA reads TGTGCCAGCAGTTACTCGACATCCTACGAGCAGTACTTC. Translation gives CASSYSTSYEQYF.

CDR3 sequence reads: CASSFSRETQYF. Written as DNA, the CDR3 is TGTGCCAGTAGTTTTTCCAGGGAGACCCAGTACTTC. This chain joins TRBV19 and TRBJ2-5; D not resolved. The CDR3 extends over 12 amino acids. Germline-derived CDR1 and CDR2 are LNHDA and SQIVND (reference sequence). Trimming removed 5 bases from V and 5 bases from J, with 9 bases in between.

CDR3 amino acids: CASSVGRANTGELFF. CDR3 coding DNA: TGTGCCAGCAGCGTAGGAAGAGCGAACACCGGGGAGCTGTTTTTT. This chain uses TRBV9 with TRBJ2-2; D remains unclear. CDR3 size: 15 residues. Germline CDR1 reads SGDLS; CDR2 reads YYNGEE. Trimming pared 0 bases from V and 0 bases from J, leaving 6 bases between.

This clone appeared a single time. This chain connects TRBV5-4 to TRBJ2-7; the D gene is possibly TRBD1 (6 bases). Trimming removed 4 bases from V and 2 bases from J, with 22 bases in between. In germline, CDR1 is SGHNT, CDR2 YYREEE (reference sequence). There are 17 residues in the CDR3. The CDR3 sequence is CASSQGLQGFGTYEQYF. As DNA, the CDR3 is TGTGCCAGCAGCCAAGGTTTACAGGGTTTTGGAACCTACGAGCAGTACTTC.

Here the CDR3 DNA reads TGTGCCAGCAGCTTTGGACTTCTCTACACAGATACGCAGTATTTT. It encodes CASSFGLLYTDTQYF. The chain couples TRBV7-8 to TRBJ2-3; D perhaps matches TRBD2 (5 bases). This CDR3 contains 15 residues. V was pared by 3 bases and J by 2 bases, with 12 bases between. Germline V gene data show CDR1 as SGHVS and CDR2 as FQNEAQ.

This sequence joins TRBV19 and TRBJ2-1; 12 bases fit TRBD2. Germline CDR1 reads LNHDA; CDR2 reads SQIVND (reference sequence). The CDR3 has 17 amino acids. V trimming: 3 bases; J trimming: 8 bases; junction bases outside the gene matches: 11. As DNA, the CDR3 is TGTGCCAGTAGTATTGGCCTAGCGGGGGGGATAATAGATGAGCAGTTCTTC. Amino acid sequence: CASSIGLAGGIIDEQFF.

This rearrangement joins TRBV4-3 to TRBJ1-5, with TRBD1 matching over 10 bases. V gave up 3 bases and J gave up 6 bases; unmatched junction bases: 5. The germline V gene encodes CDR1 LGHNA and CDR2 YSLEER. The CDR3 covers 15 residues. CDR3 coding DNA: TGCGCCAGCAGCCAGGGACAGGGGAGTTTTCAGCCCCAGCATTTT. Protein: CASSQGQGSFQPQHF.

This clone appeared a single time. V and J are TRBV9 and TRBJ1-3; 7 positions agree with TRBD1. Germline V gives CDR1 SGDLS, CDR2 YYNGEE. V shed 0 bases, J shed 3 bases, and the junction held 0 bases outside the gene matches. This CDR3 contains 14 residues. CDR3 loop: CASSVAGGGNTIYF. Written as DNA, the CDR3 is TGTGCCAGCAGCGTAGCAGGGGGTGGAAACACCATATATTTT.

V and J are TRBV4-1 and TRBJ2-5; 8 bases are a match to TRBD2. Germline V gives CDR1 MGHRA, CDR2 YSYEKL. The CDR3 is 13 residues long. V was clipped by 8 bases and J by 4 bases; unmatched bases: 6. CDR3 DNA sequence: TGCGCCAGCCGACTAGCGAGTCGAGAGACCCAGTACTTC. This codes for CASRLASRETQYF.

The chain is built from TRBV25-1 and TRBJ1-3; D might be TRBD1 (6 bases). CDR1 MGHDK and CDR2 SYGVNS come from the germline V gene. The CDR3 runs to 14 residues. With 1 base removed from V and 7 bases from J, the gap between germline ends came to 11 bases. The CDR3, as DNA: TGTGCCAGCAGTGAATTCGGGAGGGGGAACACCATATATTTT. Protein product: CASSEFGRGNTIYF.

The CDR3 region is CASSGSLDSSYEQYF. As DNA, the CDR3 is TGTGCCAGCAGCGGGAGTCTAGATAGCTCCTACGAGCAGTACTTC. The chain combines TRBV28 with TRBJ2-5, with a tentative D call TRBD2 (6 bases). With the DNA end fitting TRBJ2-7 better, the J assignment may be wrong. The CDR3 is 15 amino acids. Germline V gene data show CDR1 as MDHEN and CDR2 as SYDVKM.

The rearrangement joins TRBV6-4 to TRBJ2-3, with 9 bases matching TRBD1. J was trimmed by 5 bases and V by 3 bases; bases with no gene match: 9. The CDR3 length is 16 residues. Per germline, CDR1 MRHNA and CDR2 SNTAGT. CDR3 DNA sequence: TGTGCCAGCAGTGAACGGGAGACAGGGGGTAAAGATACGCAGTATTTT. This codes for CASSERETGGKDTQYF.

The chain employs TRBV4-1 and TRBJ1-1; maybe TRBD1 (5 bases). The length of the CDR3 is 14 residues. In germline, CDR1 is MGHRA, CDR2 YSYEKL. V dropped 2 bases and J dropped 4 bases, with 11 bases sitting between them. CDR3: CASSQQGESTEAFF. CDR3 DNA sequence: TGCGCCAGCAGCCAACAAGGGGAAAGCACTGAAGCTTTCTTT.

The chain has TRBV7-8 and TRBJ2-3, with TRBD2 identical over 7 bases. The CDR3 is 16 residues long. Germline V gives CDR1 SGHVS, CDR2 FQNEAQ. After removal of 2 bases from V and 0 bases from J, the junction contained 5 bases not matched to a gene. In nucleotides, the CDR3 is TGTGCCAGCAGCTTAATCGCTAGCGGTAGCACAGATACGCAGTATTTT. Translation: CASSLIASGSTDTQYF.

The gene calls are TRBV28 and TRBJ1-6; 9 nucleotides align to TRBD1. Germline V gene data show CDR1 as MDHEN and CDR2 as SYDVKM. The ends lost 5 bases at V and 10 bases at J; junction bases unmatched: 9. CDR3 length: 15 residues. The CDR3 reads CASSRSRDRDSPLHF. The CDR3 region has the DNA TGTGCCAGCAGTCGATCCCGGGACAGGGACTCACCCCTCCACTTT. The entire variable domain, with the rest obtained from reference TRBV28 and TRBJ1-6, is as follows: DVKVTQSSRYLVKRTGEKVFLECVQDMDHENMFWYRQDPGLGLRLIYFSYDVKMKEKGDIPEGYSVSREKKERFSLILESASTNQTSMYLCASSRSRDRDSPLHFGNGTRLTVT.